The 27 T cell receptor beta chains given below trace back to one sample, sequenced in a study of T cell changes during pregnancy in multiple sclerosis. Assay used: immunoSEQ multiplex PCR; TCRdb lists only in-frame clones, some missing. The sample yields some 99,000 clones, over 85% seen once. The sample here was peripheral blood, taken after pregnancy. The receptors here all came from a female donor with multiple sclerosis, enrolled in a pregnancy study.

The V gene is TRBV15, the J gene TRBJ1-1; tentatively, D is TRBD1 (6 bases). The germline V gene has CDR1 LNHNV and CDR2 YYDKDF (reference sequence). The CDR3 loop spans 15 amino acids. Deletions cut 0 bases from V and 0 bases from J, with 8 bases between. The CDR3 here is CATSRDRGMNTEAFF. The CDR3 DNA reads as TGTGCCACCAGCAGAGATAGGGGGATGAACACTGAAGCTTTCTTT.

This clone has only one observation. The chain carries TRBV27 and TRBJ2-3; a weak D match, TRBD2 (5 bases). Trimming took off 10 bases at V and 1 base at J, with 15 bases between the two ends. The CDR3 length is 14 residues. Germline loops: CDR1 MNHEY, CDR2 SMNVEV (reference sequence). The CDR3 sequence is CATNERYGTDTQYF. Written as DNA, the CDR3 is TGTGCCACCAACGAGCGGTATGGCACAGATACGCAGTATTTT.

J is TRBJ1-4 and V is TRBV7-9; D is possibly TRBD1 (5 bases). The V gene's germline CDR1 is SEHNR and CDR2 FQNEAQ (reference sequence). The CDR3 covers 14 residues. The V end was cut by 3 bases, the J end by 3 bases, with 8 bases between. In DNA form, the CDR3 reads TGTGCCAGCAGCTTCAAGACAGCTAATGAAAAACTGTTTTTT. Translated, it gives CASSFKTANEKLFF. Full variable domain (remainder filled in from reference TRBV7-9 and TRBJ1-4): DTGVSQNPRHKITKRGQNVTFRCDPISEHNRLYWYRQTLGQGPEFLTYFQNEAQLEKSRLLSDRFSAERPKGSFSTLEIQRTEQGDSAMYLCASSFKTANEKLFFGSGTQLSVL.

This chain joins TRBV4-1 and TRBJ1-1; TRBD1 might be the D (6 bases). This CDR3 comprises 15 residues. Per the germline V gene, CDR1 is MGHRA and CDR2 is YSYEKL. V lost 3 bases, J lost 4 bases, and 15 bases lay in between. The CDR3 nucleotides are TGCGCCAGCAGCCATGGGAGGGGGTTGAGCACTGAAGCTTTCTTT. Its translation: CASSHGRGLSTEAFF.

This clone occurred once. This sequence joins TRBV9 and TRBJ2-2; 9 bases are shared with TRBD2. V trimming: 4 bases; J trimming: 0 bases; junction bases outside the gene matches: 16. This CDR3 is built from 20 residues. Looked up from germline, CDR1 is SGDLS and CDR2 is YYNGEE. CDR3 DNA: TGTGCCAGCAGCAATCCCACCTTTCCGACTAGCGGAGCGAACACCGGGGAGCTGTTTTTT. This translates into CASSNPTFPTSGANTGELFF.

The rearrangement links TRBV7-6 to TRBJ2-3, with D perhaps matching TRBD1 (5 bases). Germline CDR1 SGHVS, CDR2 FNYEAQ. V lost 5 bases and J 2 bases, leaving 8 bases between the germline ends. The CDR3 consists of 13 residues. The CDR3 region has the DNA TGTGCCAGCAGCCAGGGCGTCACAGATACGCAGTATTTT. It is translated as CASSQGVTDTQYF.

The chain employs TRBV5-1 and TRBJ2-3; D is perhaps TRBD1 (5 bases). The V gene lost 3 bases and the J gene lost 2 bases, with 13 bases spanning the gap. The V gene's germline CDR1 is SGHRS and CDR2 YFSETQ. The CDR3 runs 15 residues. The CDR3 DNA sequence: TGCGCCAGCAGCTCCTCAATAGGGGCCACAGATACGCAGTATTTT. As protein: CASSSSIGATDTQYF.

The V call is TRBV30, the J call TRBJ2-3; 7 bases are shared with TRBD2. This CDR3 is 15 amino acids long. The germline V gene has CDR1 GTSNPN and CDR2 SVGIG (reference sequence). Trimming took 2 bases from V and 4 from J; bases not matched to a gene: 9. This CDR3 reads CAWSLASGAADTQYF. CDR3 DNA sequence: TGTGCCTGGAGTCTGGCTAGCGGAGCGGCAGATACGCAGTATTTT.

This clone was counted a single time. This CDR3 is CASSYGTRTGPHEQYF. The CDR3, as DNA: TGCGCCAGCAGCTACGGGACCCGGACAGGGCCCCACGAGCAGTACTTC. The rearrangement links TRBV5-1 to TRBJ2-7; 8 bases agree with TRBD1. Looked up from germline, CDR1 is SGHRS and CDR2 is YFSETQ. CDR3 length equals 16 residues. The V and J ends lost 3 bases and 5 bases, in that order; junction bases with no gene match: 13.

This clone was picked up one time. The genes are TRBV6-1 and TRBJ1-1; the D gene is possibly TRBD1 (5 bases). Germline V CDR1 and CDR2: MNHNS, SASEGT. V gave up 5 bases and J gave up 2 bases, with 9 bases separating them. This CDR3 has 13 amino acids. The CDR3 coding sequence is TGTGCCAGCAGTTGGGGGGGTAACACTGAAGCTTTCTTT. Its translation is CASSWGGNTEAFF.

V usage is TRBV4-1 and J usage is TRBJ1-2; 7 nucleotides agree with TRBD1. The CDR3 totals 14 residues. In germline, CDR1 is MGHRA, CDR2 YSYEKL. Unmatched junction bases numbered 6, after V lost 4 bases and J lost 4 bases. The CDR3 DNA reads TGCGCCAGCAGCCCCCTTGGGGACAGCTATGGCTACACCTTC. Translated: CASSPLGDSYGYTF.

The chain carries TRBV28 and TRBJ2-7; 15 nucleotides agree with TRBD2. This CDR3 is built from 16 residues. The germline CDR1 and CDR2 sequences are MDHEN and SYDVKM. Trimming cost V 1 base and J 7 bases; bases outside gene matches: 5. In DNA form, the CDR3 reads TGTGCCAGCAGTTTATACACCGGGACTAGCGGGGGGGAGCAGTACTTC. Translated: CASSLYTGTSGGEQYF.

The chain uses TRBV7-2 and TRBJ2-3; possibly TRBD1 for D (5 bases). The V gene's germline CDR1 is SGHTA and CDR2 FQGNSA. V was clipped by 6 bases and J by 0 bases, with 10 bases between them. There are 14 residues in the CDR3. This chain's CDR3 is CASRGASSTDTQYF. The CDR3 DNA reads as TGTGCCAGCAGAGGGGCCTCTAGCACAGATACGCAGTATTTT.

The chain carries TRBV18 and TRBJ1-1; perhaps TRBD1 as D (5 bases). The CDR3 consists of 17 residues. The V end was cut by 3 bases, the J end by 0 bases, with 17 bases between. Germline assignment: CDR1 KGHSH and CDR2 LQKENI. The CDR3, as DNA: TGTGCCAGCTCACCCAAATCTCAGGGCCTGATGAACACTGAAGCTTTCTTT. It specifies CASSPKSQGLMNTEAFF.

This chain links TRBV28 with TRBJ1-1; D is ambiguous. The CDR3 consists of 11 residues. Germline assignment: CDR1 MDHEN and CDR2 SYDVKM. The germline V and J ends were trimmed by 3 bases and 6 bases, with 5 bases remaining between them. The CDR3 DNA is TGTGCCAGCAGTTTCGGTCCTGAAGCTTTCTTT. Its translation is CASSFGPEAFF.

This chain uses TRBV6-5 with TRBJ1-5; the D is unclear. The V and J ends lost 2 bases and 3 bases respectively, with 5 bases between them. Germline V gene sequence: CDR1 MNHEY, CDR2 SVGAGI. The CDR3 contains 13 residues. The CDR3 sequence is CASSYDYNQPQHF. Written as DNA, the CDR3 is TGTGCCAGCAGTTACGACTACAATCAGCCCCAGCATTTT.

The chain joins TRBV7-8 to TRBJ2-1, with 7 positions matching TRBD2. V was pared by 4 bases and J by 5 bases, with 8 bases of the junction left unmatched. The CDR3 is 15 residues long. Germline assignment: CDR1 SGHVS and CDR2 FQNEAQ. CDR3 amino acids: CASSSASGNNNEQFF. CDR3 coding DNA: TGTGCCAGCAGCTCCGCAAGCGGGAATAACAATGAGCAGTTCTTC.

The chain has TRBV6-5 and TRBJ2-7; TRBD1 matches at 9 bases. The CDR3 runs 14 residues. CDR1 and CDR2 from the germline V gene are MNHEY and SVGAGI. J gave up 5 bases and V 10 bases, and 12 bases lay outside the gene matches. The CDR3 DNA reads TGTGCCATTTCCCCCGGGACAGGGAGGGACGAGCAGTACTTC. Its translation is CAISPGTGRDEQYF.

J is TRBJ2-7 and V is TRBV5-1; TRBD2 matches 10 bases. The J segment lost 0 bases and the V segment lost 0 bases, leaving 9 bases of the junction unmatched. There are 18 residues in the CDR3. Germline assignment: CDR1 SGHRS and CDR2 YFSETQ. The CDR3 protein is CASSLGLAGDGASYEQYF. CDR3 coding DNA: TGCGCCAGCAGCTTGGGGCTAGCGGGGGATGGGGCCTCCTACGAGCAGTACTTC. Variable domain in full (rest from reference TRBV5-1 and TRBJ2-7): KAGVTQTPRYLIKTRGQQVTLSCSPISGHRSVSWYQQTPGQGLQFLFEYFSETQRNKGNFPGRFSGRQFSNSRSEMNVSTLELGDSALYLCASSLGLAGDGASYEQYFGPGTRLTVT.

V gene TRBV15 combines with J gene TRBJ2-1; 7 positions agree with TRBD1. V gave up 3 bases and J gave up 2 bases; unmatched junction bases: 4. Germline CDR1 LNHNV, CDR2 YYDKDF (reference sequence). This CDR3 has 15 amino acids. CDR3 DNA sequence: TGTGCCACCAGCAGCCGGGACAGCGCCTACAATGAGCAGTTCTTC. This codes for CATSSRDSAYNEQFF.

In this sample, this clone turned up once. The J gene is TRBJ1-3, the V gene TRBV19, with 8 bases fitting TRBD1. V shed 6 bases, J shed 2 bases, and the junction held 6 bases outside the gene matches. CDR3 length equals 15 residues. Per germline, CDR1 LNHDA and CDR2 SQIVND (reference sequence). This chain's CDR3 is CASSIIQGAGNTIYF. Here the CDR3 DNA reads TGTGCCAGTAGCATCATACAGGGGGCTGGAAACACCATATATTTT.

The chain links TRBV19 to TRBJ1-1, with D possibly matching TRBD1 (6 bases). This CDR3 is 12 amino acids long. Germline loops: CDR1 LNHDA, CDR2 SQIVND (reference sequence). Deletions cut 6 bases from V and 4 bases from J, with 9 bases between. The CDR3 DNA follows: TGTGCCAGTAGAACAGGGTCCACTGAAGCTTTCTTT. Amino acids: CASRTGSTEAFF.

The chain carries TRBV28 and TRBJ2-3, with TRBD1 matching over 8 bases. Per the germline V gene, CDR1 is MDHEN and CDR2 is SYDVKM. After removal of 6 bases from V and 6 bases from J, the junction contained 11 bases not matched to a gene. The CDR3 extends over 15 amino acids. This CDR3 is CASRHTGGPQDTQYF. The CDR3 coding sequence is TGTGCCAGCAGGCACACAGGGGGACCGCAGGATACGCAGTATTTT.

This clone has only one observation. The chain couples TRBV30 to TRBJ1-3; 7 bases match TRBD1. Germline V gene data show CDR1 as GTSNPN and CDR2 as SVGIG (reference sequence). V lost 3 bases to trimming and J lost 1 base; unmatched junction nucleotides: 3. This CDR3 has 14 residues. In nucleotides, the CDR3 is TGTGCCTGGAGGAAGACAGGGTCTGGAAACACCATATATTTT. It codes for CAWRKTGSGNTIYF.

The rearrangement uses TRBV18 and TRBJ2-1; 15 bases line up with TRBD2. J was trimmed by 0 bases and V by 4 bases; bases with no gene match: 10. Germline values: CDR1 KGHSH, CDR2 LQKENI. This CDR3 spans 20 amino acids. CDR3 sequence (DNA): TGTGCCAGCTCACGACCGGGACTAGCGGGAGGACGGAGCTCCTACAATGAGCAGTTCTTC. Encoded protein: CASSRPGLAGGRSSYNEQFF.

The chain employs TRBV19 and TRBJ2-3, with 9 bases identical to TRBD1. CDR1 is LNHDA, CDR2 SQIVND, per germline (reference sequence). The junction had 1 base not matched to a gene; V was cut back by 0 bases and J by 3 bases. The CDR3 totals 15 residues. CDR3 DNA sequence: TGTGCCAGTAGTATAGAGGGGACAGGGACAGATACGCAGTATTTT. Translation: CASSIEGTGTDTQYF.

V is TRBV7-9 and J is TRBJ1-2; TRBD1 might be the D (5 bases). The CDR3 extends over 12 amino acids. Germline V lookup: CDR1 SEHNR, CDR2 FQNEAQ (reference sequence). With 4 bases removed from V and 14 bases from J, the gap between germline ends came to 17 bases. CDR3 loop: CASSSRSQGITF. CDR3 sequence (DNA): TGTGCCAGCAGCTCCAGATCTCAGGGTATAACCTTC.